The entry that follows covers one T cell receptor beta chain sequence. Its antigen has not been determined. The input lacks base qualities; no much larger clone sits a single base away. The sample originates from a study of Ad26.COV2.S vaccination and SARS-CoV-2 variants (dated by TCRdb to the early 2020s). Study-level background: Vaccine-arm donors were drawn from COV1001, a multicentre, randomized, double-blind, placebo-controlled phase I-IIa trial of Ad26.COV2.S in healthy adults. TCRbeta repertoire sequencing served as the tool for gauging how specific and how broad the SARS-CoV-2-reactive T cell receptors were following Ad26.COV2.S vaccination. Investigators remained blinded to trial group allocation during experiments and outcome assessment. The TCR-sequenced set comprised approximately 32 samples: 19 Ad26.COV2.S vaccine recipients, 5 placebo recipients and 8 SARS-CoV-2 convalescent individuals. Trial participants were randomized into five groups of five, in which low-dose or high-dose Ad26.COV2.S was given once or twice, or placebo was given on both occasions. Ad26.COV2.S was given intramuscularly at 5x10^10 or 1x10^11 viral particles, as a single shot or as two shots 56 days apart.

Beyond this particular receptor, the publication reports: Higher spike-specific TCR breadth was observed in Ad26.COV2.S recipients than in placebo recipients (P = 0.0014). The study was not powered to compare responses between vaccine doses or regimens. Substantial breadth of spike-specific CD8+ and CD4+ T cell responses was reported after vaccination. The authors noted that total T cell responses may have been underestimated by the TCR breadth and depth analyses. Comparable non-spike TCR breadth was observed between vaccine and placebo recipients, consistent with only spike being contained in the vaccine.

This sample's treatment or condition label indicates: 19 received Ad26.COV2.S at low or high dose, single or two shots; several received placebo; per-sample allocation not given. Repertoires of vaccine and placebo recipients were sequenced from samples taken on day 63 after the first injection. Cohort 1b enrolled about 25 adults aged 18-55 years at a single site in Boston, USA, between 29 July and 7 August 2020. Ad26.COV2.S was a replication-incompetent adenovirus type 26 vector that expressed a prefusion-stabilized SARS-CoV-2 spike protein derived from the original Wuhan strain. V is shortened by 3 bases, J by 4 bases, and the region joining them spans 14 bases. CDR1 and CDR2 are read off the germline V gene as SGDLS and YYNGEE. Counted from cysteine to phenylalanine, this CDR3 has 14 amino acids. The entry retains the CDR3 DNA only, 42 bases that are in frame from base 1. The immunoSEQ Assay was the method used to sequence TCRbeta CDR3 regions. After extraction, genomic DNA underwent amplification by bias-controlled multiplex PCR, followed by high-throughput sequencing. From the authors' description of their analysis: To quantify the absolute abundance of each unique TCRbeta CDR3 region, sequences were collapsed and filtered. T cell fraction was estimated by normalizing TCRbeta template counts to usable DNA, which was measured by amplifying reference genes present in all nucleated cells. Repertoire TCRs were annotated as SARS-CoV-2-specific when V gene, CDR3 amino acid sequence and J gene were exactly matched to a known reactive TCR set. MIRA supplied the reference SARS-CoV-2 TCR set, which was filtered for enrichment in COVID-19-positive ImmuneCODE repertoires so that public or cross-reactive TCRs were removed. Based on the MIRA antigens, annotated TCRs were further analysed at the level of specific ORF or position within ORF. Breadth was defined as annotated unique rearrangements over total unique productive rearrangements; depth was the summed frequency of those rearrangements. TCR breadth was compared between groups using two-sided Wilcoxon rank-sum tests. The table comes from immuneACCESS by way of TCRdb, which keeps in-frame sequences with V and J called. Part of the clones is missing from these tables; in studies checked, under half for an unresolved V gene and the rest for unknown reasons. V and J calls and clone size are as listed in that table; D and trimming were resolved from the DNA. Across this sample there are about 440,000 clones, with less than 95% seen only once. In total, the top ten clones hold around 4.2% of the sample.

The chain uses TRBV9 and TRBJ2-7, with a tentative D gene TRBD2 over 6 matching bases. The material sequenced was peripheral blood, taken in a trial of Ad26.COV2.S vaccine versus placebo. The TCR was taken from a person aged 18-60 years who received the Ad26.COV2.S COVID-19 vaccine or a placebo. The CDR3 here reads CASSAGDLTYEQYF. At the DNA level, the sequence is TGTGCCAGCAGCGCTGGGGACTTGACTTACGAGCAGTACTTC.